These 3 T cell receptor beta chains came from one sample sequenced in a study of molecular identifiers for immune sequencing clone quantification. TCRdb itself ran the PCR reads through MiXCR, one entry per CDR3 protein. The repertoire holds about 54,000 distinct CDR3 sequences, with 20% to 25% as singletons. The sample taken for sequencing was naive CD8+ T cells from blood, with Jurkat cell RNA spiked in. Regarding subset: FACS-sorted CD8+CD4-CCR7+CD45RA+ naive T cells. These receptors were obtained from a human donor in good health. Some libraries in this study had Jurkat cell RNA spiked in.

Points on this clonotype: Compared with germline, one end of the junction differs, possibly owing to a read error. The chain recombines TRBV4-1 with TRBJ2-1; either TRBD1 or TRBD2 may supply D (5 bases each). Looked up from germline, CDR1 is MGHRA and CDR2 is YSYEKL. This CDR3 spans 16 amino acids. The DNA of the CDR3 is TGCGACAGCAGCCAAGAGCGTCGGGGCATCTACAATGAGCAGTTCTTC. This sequence encodes CDSSQERRGIYNEQFF.

Ten or more counts support this clonotype. The chain has TRBV7-9 and TRBJ1-5; D is ambiguous. Trimming shortened V by 5 bases and J by 7 bases, and 9 bases separated the two germline ends. Germline V gene lookup returns CDR1 SEHNR and CDR2 FQNEAQ (reference sequence). The CDR3 has 12 amino acids. The CDR3 nucleotides read TGTGCCAGCAGCCTAGAAGCGCAGCCCCAGCATTTT. As protein: CASSLEAQPQHF.

V and J are TRBV27 and TRBJ2-1, with 7 bases aligning to TRBD2. V was pared by 5 bases and J by 8 bases, with 15 bases of the junction left unmatched. Germline V gene sequence: CDR1 MNHEY, CDR2 SMNVEV (reference sequence). The CDR3 is made up of 16 amino acids. The CDR3 spells CASSTRSGREFDEQFF. The CDR3 DNA is TGTGCCAGCAGTACCCGGTCGGGGCGGGAGTTCGATGAGCAGTTCTTC.